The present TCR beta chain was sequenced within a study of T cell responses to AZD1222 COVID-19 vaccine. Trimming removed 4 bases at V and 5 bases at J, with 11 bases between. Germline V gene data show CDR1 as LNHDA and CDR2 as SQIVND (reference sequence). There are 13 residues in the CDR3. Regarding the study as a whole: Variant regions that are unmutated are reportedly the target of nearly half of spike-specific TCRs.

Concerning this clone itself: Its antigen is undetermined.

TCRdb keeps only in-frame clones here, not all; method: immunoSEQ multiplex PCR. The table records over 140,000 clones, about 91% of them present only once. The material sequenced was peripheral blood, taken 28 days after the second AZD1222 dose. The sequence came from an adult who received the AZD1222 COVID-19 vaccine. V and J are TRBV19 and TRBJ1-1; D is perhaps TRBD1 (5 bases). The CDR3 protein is CASSRPGGTEAFF. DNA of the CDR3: TGTGCCAGTAGTAGACCCGGGGGTACTGAAGCTTTCTTT. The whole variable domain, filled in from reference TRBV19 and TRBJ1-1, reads DGGITQSPKYLFRKEGQNVTLSCEQNLNHDAMYWYRQDPGQGLRLIYYSQIVNDFQKGDIAEGYSVSREKKESFPLTVTSAQKNPTAFYLCASSRPGGTEAFFGQGTRLTVV.